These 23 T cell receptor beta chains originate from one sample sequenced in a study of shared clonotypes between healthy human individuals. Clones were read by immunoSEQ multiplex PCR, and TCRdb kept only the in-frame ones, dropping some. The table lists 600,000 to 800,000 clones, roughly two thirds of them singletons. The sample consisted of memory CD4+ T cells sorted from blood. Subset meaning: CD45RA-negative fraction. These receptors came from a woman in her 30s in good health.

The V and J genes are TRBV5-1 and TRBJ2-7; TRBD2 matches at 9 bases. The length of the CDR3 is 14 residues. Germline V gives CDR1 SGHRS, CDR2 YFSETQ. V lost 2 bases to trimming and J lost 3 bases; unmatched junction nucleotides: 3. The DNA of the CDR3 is TGCGCCAGCAGCTTTGCTAGCGGGGACTACGAGCAGTACTTC. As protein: CASSFASGDYEQYF.

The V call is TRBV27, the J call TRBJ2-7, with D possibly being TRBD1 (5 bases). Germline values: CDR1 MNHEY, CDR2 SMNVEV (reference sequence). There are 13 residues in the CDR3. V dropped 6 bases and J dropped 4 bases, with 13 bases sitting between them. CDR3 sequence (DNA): TGTGCCAGCAGACTCCTGCAGGGATACGAGCAGTACTTC. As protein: CASRLLQGYEQYF.

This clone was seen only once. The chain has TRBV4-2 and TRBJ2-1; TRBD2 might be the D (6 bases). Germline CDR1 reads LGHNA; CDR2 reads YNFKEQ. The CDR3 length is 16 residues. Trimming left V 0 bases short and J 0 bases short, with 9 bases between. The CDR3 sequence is CASSQDLAPSYNEQFF. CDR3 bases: TGTGCCAGCAGCCAAGATCTAGCGCCCTCCTACAATGAGCAGTTCTTC.

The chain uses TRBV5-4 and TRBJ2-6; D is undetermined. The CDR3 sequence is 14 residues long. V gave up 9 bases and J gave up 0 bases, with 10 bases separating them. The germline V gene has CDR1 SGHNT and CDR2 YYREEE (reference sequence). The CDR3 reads CAMSIRSGANVLTF. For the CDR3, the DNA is TGTGCCATGAGCATCCGCTCTGGGGCCAACGTCCTGACTTTC. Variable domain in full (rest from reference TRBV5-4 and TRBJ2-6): ETGVTQSPTHLIKTRGQQVTLRCSSQSGHNTVSWYQQALGQGPQFIFQYYREEENGRGNFPPRFSGLQFPNYSSELNVNALELDDSALYLCAMSIRSGANVLTFGAGSRLTVL.

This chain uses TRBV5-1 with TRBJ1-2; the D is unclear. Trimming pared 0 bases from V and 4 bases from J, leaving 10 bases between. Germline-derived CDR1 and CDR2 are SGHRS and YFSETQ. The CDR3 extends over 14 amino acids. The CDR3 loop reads CASSLVGDPYGYTF. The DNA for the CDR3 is TGCGCCAGCAGCTTGGTGGGCGACCCCTATGGCTACACCTTC.

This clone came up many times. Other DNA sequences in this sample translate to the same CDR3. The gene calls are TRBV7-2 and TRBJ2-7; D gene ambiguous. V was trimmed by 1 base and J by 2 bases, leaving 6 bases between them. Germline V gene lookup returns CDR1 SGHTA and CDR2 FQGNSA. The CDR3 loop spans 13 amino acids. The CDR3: CASSLGIAYEQYF. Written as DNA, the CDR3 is TGTGCCAGCAGCTTAGGGATAGCCTACGAGCAGTACTTC.

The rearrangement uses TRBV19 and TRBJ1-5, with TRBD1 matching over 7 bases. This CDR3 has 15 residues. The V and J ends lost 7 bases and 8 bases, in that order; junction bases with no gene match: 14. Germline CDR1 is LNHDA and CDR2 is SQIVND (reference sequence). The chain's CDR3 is CASTTRQGGFEPQHF. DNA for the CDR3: TGTGCCAGTACAACCCGACAGGGAGGATTCGAGCCCCAGCATTTT. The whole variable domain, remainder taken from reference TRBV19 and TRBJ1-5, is DGGITQSPKYLFRKEGQNVTLSCEQNLNHDAMYWYRQDPGQGLRLIYYSQIVNDFQKGDIAEGYSVSREKKESFPLTVTSAQKNPTAFYLCASTTRQGGFEPQHFGDGTRLSIL.

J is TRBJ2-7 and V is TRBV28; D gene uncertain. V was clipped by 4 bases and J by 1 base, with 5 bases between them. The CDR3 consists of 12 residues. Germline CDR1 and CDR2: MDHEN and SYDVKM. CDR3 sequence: CASSYHSYEQYF. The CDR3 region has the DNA TGTGCCAGCAGTTACCATTCCTACGAGCAGTACTTC.

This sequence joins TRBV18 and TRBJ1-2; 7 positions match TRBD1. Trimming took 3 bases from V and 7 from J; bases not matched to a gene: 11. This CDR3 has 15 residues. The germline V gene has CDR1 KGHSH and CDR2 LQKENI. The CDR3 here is CASSPRDSRQGGYTF. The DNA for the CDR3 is TGTGCCAGCTCACCCCGGGACAGCCGACAGGGTGGCTACACCTTC.

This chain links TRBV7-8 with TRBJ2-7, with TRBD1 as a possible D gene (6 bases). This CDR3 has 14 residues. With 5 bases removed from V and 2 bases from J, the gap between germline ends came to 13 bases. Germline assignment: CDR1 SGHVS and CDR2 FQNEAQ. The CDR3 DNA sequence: TGTGCCAGCAGCCCTACAGGGAACGCCTACGAGCAGTACTTC. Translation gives CASSPTGNAYEQYF.

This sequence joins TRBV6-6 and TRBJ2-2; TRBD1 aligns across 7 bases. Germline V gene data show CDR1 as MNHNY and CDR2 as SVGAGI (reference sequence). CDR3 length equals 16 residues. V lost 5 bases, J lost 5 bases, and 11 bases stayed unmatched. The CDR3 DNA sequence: TGTGCCAGCAGTACGGCACAGGGGTCGGAGACCGGGGAGCTGTTTTTT. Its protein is CASSTAQGSETGELFF.

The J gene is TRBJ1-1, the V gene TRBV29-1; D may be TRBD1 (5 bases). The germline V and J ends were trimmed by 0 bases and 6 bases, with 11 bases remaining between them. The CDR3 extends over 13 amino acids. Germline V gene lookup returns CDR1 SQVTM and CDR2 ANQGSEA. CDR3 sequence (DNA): TGCAGCGTTGAAGACCCCGCAGGGTCTGAAGCTTTCTTT. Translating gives CSVEDPAGSEAFF.

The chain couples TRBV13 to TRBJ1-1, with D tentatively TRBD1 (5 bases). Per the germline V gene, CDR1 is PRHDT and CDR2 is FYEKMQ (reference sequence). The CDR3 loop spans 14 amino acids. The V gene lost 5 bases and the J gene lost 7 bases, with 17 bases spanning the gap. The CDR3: CASSPLMGDIEAFF. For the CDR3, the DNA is TGTGCCAGCAGCCCTCTTATGGGGGATATTGAAGCTTTCTTT.

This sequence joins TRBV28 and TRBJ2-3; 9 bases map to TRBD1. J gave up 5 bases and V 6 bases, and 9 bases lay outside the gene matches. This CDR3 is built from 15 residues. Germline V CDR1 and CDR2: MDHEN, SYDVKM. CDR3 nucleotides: TGTGCCAGCAGCCACTCGGGACAGGGTCTAGATACGCAGTATTTT. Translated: CASSHSGQGLDTQYF.

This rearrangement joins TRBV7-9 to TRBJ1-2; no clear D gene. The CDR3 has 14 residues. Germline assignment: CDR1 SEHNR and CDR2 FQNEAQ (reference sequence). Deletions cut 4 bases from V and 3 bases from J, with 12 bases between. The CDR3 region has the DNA TGTGCCAGCAGCTCCTTCAGGTCTCACTATGGCTACACCTTC. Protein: CASSSFRSHYGYTF.

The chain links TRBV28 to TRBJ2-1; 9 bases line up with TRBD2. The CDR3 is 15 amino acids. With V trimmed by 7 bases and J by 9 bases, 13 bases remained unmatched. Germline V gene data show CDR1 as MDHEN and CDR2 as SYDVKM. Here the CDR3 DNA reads TGTGCCAGCAAGCTGGTCGCGGGAGGGCCGGGTGAGCAGTTCTTC. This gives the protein CASKLVAGGPGEQFF.

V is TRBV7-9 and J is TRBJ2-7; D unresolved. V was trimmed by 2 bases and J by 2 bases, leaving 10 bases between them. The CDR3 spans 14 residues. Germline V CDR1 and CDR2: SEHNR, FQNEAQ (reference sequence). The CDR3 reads CASSLWAATYEQYF. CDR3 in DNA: TGTGCCAGCAGCTTATGGGCAGCAACCTACGAGCAGTACTTC.

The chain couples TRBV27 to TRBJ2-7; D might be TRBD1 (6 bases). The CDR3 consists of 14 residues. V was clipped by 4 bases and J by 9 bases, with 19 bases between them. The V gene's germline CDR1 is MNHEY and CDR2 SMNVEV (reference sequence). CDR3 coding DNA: TGTGCCAGCAGTTCGGACAGAGGGAATGGAGTGCAGTACTTC. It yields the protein CASSSDRGNGVQYF.

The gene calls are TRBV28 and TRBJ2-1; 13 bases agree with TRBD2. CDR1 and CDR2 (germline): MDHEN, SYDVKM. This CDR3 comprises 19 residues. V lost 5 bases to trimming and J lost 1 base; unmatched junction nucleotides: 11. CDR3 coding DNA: TGTGCCAGCAGTCAATCGGGACTAGCGGGGCCATCTTCCTACAATGAGCAGTTCTTC. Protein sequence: CASSQSGLAGPSSYNEQFF.

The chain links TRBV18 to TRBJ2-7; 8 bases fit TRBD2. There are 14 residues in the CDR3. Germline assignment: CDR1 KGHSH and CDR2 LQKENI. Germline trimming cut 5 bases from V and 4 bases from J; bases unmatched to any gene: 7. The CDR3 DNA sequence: TGTGCCAGCTCAAATACCGGGACTAGATACGAGCAGTACTTC. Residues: CASSNTGTRYEQYF.

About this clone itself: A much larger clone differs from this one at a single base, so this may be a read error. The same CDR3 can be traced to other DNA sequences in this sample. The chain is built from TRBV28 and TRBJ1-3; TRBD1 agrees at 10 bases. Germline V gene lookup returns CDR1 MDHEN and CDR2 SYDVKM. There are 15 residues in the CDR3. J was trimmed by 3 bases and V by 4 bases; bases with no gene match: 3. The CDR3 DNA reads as TGTGCCAGCAGTTCAGGACAGGGGGATGGAAACACCATATATTTT. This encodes CASSSGQGDGNTIYF.

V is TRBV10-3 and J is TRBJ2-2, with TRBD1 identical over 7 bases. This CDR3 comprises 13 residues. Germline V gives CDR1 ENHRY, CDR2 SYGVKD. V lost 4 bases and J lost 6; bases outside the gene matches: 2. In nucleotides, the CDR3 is TGTGCCATCAGTGGACAGGGTGCCGGGGAGCTGTTTTTT. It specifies CAISGQGAGELFF.

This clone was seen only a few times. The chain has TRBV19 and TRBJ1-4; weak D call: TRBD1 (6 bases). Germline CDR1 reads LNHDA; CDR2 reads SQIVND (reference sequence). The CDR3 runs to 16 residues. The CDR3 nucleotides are TGTGCAGTCGCGGATATGCAGACGGCCCAGGGGGAAAAACTGTTTTTT. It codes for CAVADMQTAQGEKLFF.